The 13 T cell receptor beta chains below come from one sample, sequenced in a study of shared clonotypes between healthy human individuals. Only in-frame clones appear in the TCRdb table, and some are missing; sequencing was by immunoSEQ multiplex PCR. The sample contains 2 million or so clones, 95% of which appear only once. Sequencing input: naive CD4+ T cells sorted from blood. Subset meaning: CD45RA+ positively selected. These receptors were taken from a man younger than 30 in good health.

The chain has TRBV10-2 and TRBJ2-7; 9 positions agree with TRBD1. The junction had 1 base not matched to a gene; V was cut back by 4 bases and J by 0 bases. The length of the CDR3 is 14 residues. Germline-derived CDR1 and CDR2 are WSHSY and SAAADI. DNA for the CDR3: TGCGCCAGCAGTGGGGGACAGGGCTCCTACGAGCAGTACTTC. Residues: CASSGGQGSYEQYF.

The count of this clone is one. In DNA, the CDR3 is TGCGCCAGCAGCCGAGAGGCTAGCGGGGGAAACCAAGAGACCCAGTACTTC. Amino acid sequence: CASSREASGGNQETQYF. The rearrangement uses TRBV4-1 and TRBJ2-5; 10 positions agree with TRBD2. CDR1 MGHRA and CDR2 YSYEKL come from the germline V gene. V was pared by 4 bases and J by 0 bases, with 8 bases of the junction left unmatched. The CDR3 contains 17 residues.

The chain joins TRBV11-3 to TRBJ2-5; 7 nucleotides match TRBD1. The germline CDR1 and CDR2 sequences are SGHNT and YENEEA. The J segment lost 2 bases and the V segment lost 0 bases, leaving 3 bases of the junction unmatched. CDR3 size: 15 residues. The CDR3 protein is CASSLEGTEQETQYF. DNA of the CDR3: TGTGCCAGCAGCTTAGAGGGGACAGAGCAAGAGACCCAGTACTTC. Complete variable domain (other parts from reference TRBV11-3 and TRBJ2-5): EAGVVQSPRYKIIEKKQPVAFWCNPISGHNTLYWYLQNLGQGPELLIRYENEEAVDDSQLPKDRFSAERLKGVDSTLKIQPAELGDSAVYLCASSLEGTEQETQYFGPGTRLLVL.

This clone has just a few counts. The chain links TRBV10-3 to TRBJ1-6, with D perhaps TRBD1 (5 bases). Germline CDR1 ENHRY, CDR2 SYGVKD. V dropped 11 bases and J dropped 6 bases, with 17 bases sitting between them. The CDR3 covers 14 residues. The DNA for the CDR3 is TGTGCCGCAATGAAAGGGGAATTTAATTCACCCCTCCACTTT. It codes for CAAMKGEFNSPLHF.

The table lists this clone with a count of one. This chain joins TRBV29-1 and TRBJ2-5, with TRBD2 matching over 10 bases. This CDR3 is 17 amino acids long. Germline CDR1 is SQVTM and CDR2 is ANQGSEA. V trimming: 5 bases; J trimming: 1 base; junction bases outside the gene matches: 13. CDR3 amino acids: CSVLSGLAATTQETQYF. CDR3 sequence (DNA): TGCAGCGTTCTTTCAGGACTAGCGGCAACTACCCAAGAGACCCAGTACTTC. Based on the CDR3 plus reference TRBV29-1 and TRBJ2-5, the full variable domain is SAVISQKPSRDICQRGTSLTIQCQVDSQVTMMFWYRQQPGQSLTLIATANQGSEATYESGFVIDKFPISRPNLTFSTLTVSNMSPEDSSIYLCSVLSGLAATTQETQYFGPGTRLLVL.

This CDR3 reads CASRRNTDTQYF. The DNA for the CDR3 is TGTGCCAGCAGGCGGAACACAGATACGCAGTATTTT. The chain links TRBV27 to TRBJ2-3; D is ambiguous. The length of the CDR3 is 12 residues. V gave up 6 bases and J gave up 2 bases, with 6 bases separating them. Germline assignment: CDR1 MNHEY and CDR2 SMNVEV (reference sequence).

This sequence joins TRBV11-2 and TRBJ2-5, with a weak D call TRBD1 (6 bases). V lost 0 bases to trimming and J lost 4 bases, with 27 bases between them. The CDR3 length is 20 residues. Looked up from germline, CDR1 is SGHAT and CDR2 is FQNNGV. Here the CDR3 DNA reads TGTGCCAGCAGCTTAGACATAGACAGGAAGGTTCGGAACAATCGAGAGACCCAGTACTTC. Translating gives CASSLDIDRKVRNNRETQYF.

This clone was seen just once. V usage is TRBV30 and J usage is TRBJ1-1; 11 bases fit TRBD1. CDR1 and CDR2 from the germline V gene are GTSNPN and SVGIG (reference sequence). V shed 6 bases, J shed 4 bases, and the junction held 4 bases outside the gene matches. The CDR3 totals 13 residues. The CDR3 DNA reads as TGTGCCTGCCGGGGACAGGGGGGCACTGAAGCTTTCTTT. Protein sequence: CACRGQGGTEAFF.

The V call is TRBV5-1, the J call TRBJ1-4; 9 bases map to TRBD1. J gave up 8 bases and V 5 bases, and 4 bases lay outside the gene matches. CDR3 length equals 13 residues. Looked up from germline, CDR1 is SGHRS and CDR2 is YFSETQ. CDR3 coding DNA: TGCGCCAGCAGAGAGACAGGGGGAGAAAAACTGTTTTTT. Translating it yields CASRETGGEKLFF.

The J gene is TRBJ2-5, the V gene TRBV2; D may be TRBD1 or TRBD2 (5 bases each). The CDR3 is 14 residues long. The germline gives CDR1 SNHLY, CDR2 FYNNEI. Trimming removed 6 bases at V and 4 bases at J, with 15 bases between. CDR3 in DNA: TGTGCCAGCAGGGTACTAGTGGGACGAGAGACCCAGTACTTC. This translates into CASRVLVGRETQYF. The variable domain in full, completed from reference TRBV2 and TRBJ2-5, reads EPEVTQTPSHQVTQMGQEVILRCVPISNHLYFYWYRQILGQKVEFLVSFYNNEISEKSEIFDDQFSVERPDGSNFTLKIRSTKLEDSAMYFCASRVLVGRETQYFGPGTRLLVL.

Comment on this clone: The sample carries other DNA sequences with the same CDR3. V usage is TRBV6-5 and J usage is TRBJ1-2; 10 bases map to TRBD1. The ends lost 6 bases at V and 1 base at J; junction bases unmatched: 2. The CDR3 sequence is 14 residues long. Germline V lookup: CDR1 MNHEY, CDR2 SVGAGI. CDR3 region: CASRRTGGNYGYTF. The CDR3, as DNA: TGTGCCAGCAGACGGACAGGGGGTAACTATGGCTACACCTTC.

The chain is built from TRBV11-2 and TRBJ2-1, with 8 bases aligning to TRBD2. This CDR3 has 12 residues. Trimming took 4 bases from V and 16 from J; bases not matched to a gene: 9. The germline V gene has CDR1 SGHAT and CDR2 FQNNGV. The CDR3 DNA reads TGTGCCAGCAGCTCAACCGGGACTAGGCATTTCTTC. This translates into CASSSTGTRHFF. The full variable domain, in which reference TRBV11-2 and TRBJ2-1 provide the parts outside the CDR3, is EAGVAQSPRYKIIEKRQSVAFWCNPISGHATLYWYQQILGQGPKLLIQFQNNGVVDDSQLPKDRFSAERLKGVDSTLKIQPAKLEDSAVYLCASSSTGTRHFFGPGTRLTVL.

The chain has TRBV5-1 and TRBJ2-3, with 12 bases lining up with TRBD2. Trimming removed 4 bases from V and 4 bases from J; junction bases left unmatched: 7. Germline loops: CDR1 SGHRS, CDR2 YFSETQ. This CDR3 comprises 16 residues. CDR3 sequence reads: CASSPAASGGADTQYF. DNA of the CDR3: TGCGCCAGCAGCCCAGCGGCTAGCGGGGGGGCAGATACGCAGTATTTT.